Reported below is one T cell receptor beta chain. Its antigen is unidentified. The sample belongs to a study of cytomegalovirus exposure and HLA in healthy donors. Across the whole study: Among 350 to 500 genotyped donors, roughly 81% fell in the Caucasian-associated ancestry cluster.

Primers for the PCR totalled 60 Vbeta and 13 Jbeta. How the authors handled the data: Approximately 79 million unique TCR beta chains, roughly 11 million of them shared, were counted by a later analysis. Only in-frame clones appear in the TCRdb table, and some are missing; sequencing was by immunoSEQ multiplex PCR. That table supplies the V and J calls and clone size; D and trimming were determined from the DNA. The profile shows a few hundred thousand clones, 60% to 80% of them singletons. This CDR3 has 17 residues. Germline loops: CDR1 SGDLS, CDR2 YYNGEE. Unmatched junction bases numbered 10, after V lost 4 bases and J lost 0 bases. Study-level points and caveats: According to a later analysis, donors in an Asian-associated ancestry cluster reportedly had fewer N-insertions than the roughly 720-donor mean.

The source of this sequence is a woman younger than 45 in good health and CMV-seronegative. The material sequenced was PBMCs. The chain carries TRBV9 and TRBJ1-1, with TRBD1 matching 9 bases. CDR3 sequence (DNA): TGTGCCAGCAGCCCCGGGACAGGGCCGGCCGTGAACACTGAAGCTTTCTTT. Protein: CASSPGTGPAVNTEAFF.